These T cell receptor beta chains were read from a single sample in a study of shared clonotypes between healthy human individuals. Data came from immunoSEQ multiplex PCR; TCRdb stores just in-frame clones and leaves some out. Of about 670,000 clones in the sample, roughly 70% were seen once. Sequenced input: memory CD4+ T cells sorted from blood. These receptors all stem from a woman in her 30s in good health. Each CDR3 is given with its conserved first and last residue.

>TRBJ2-5|TRBV15|19
CATSRDWSREGFIGETQYF
>TRBJ2-1|TRBV19|15
CASRQGGAGVDEQFF
>TRBJ1-1|TRBV5-1|15
CASRGVWNPGQGAFF
>TRBJ1-1|TRBV15|14
CATSRPRQDTEAFF
>TRBJ2-6|TRBV5-1|15
CASSPYSGRMHVLTF
>TRBJ2-3|TRBV10-2|12
CATRGQQVMQYF
>TRBJ2-3|TRBV4-1|15
CASSQEGLTRDTQYF
>TRBJ2-1|TRBV28|15
CASSLFRTSQHEQFF
>TRBJ2-4|TRBV11-2|19
CASSLDPPGLAGGGNIQYF
>TRBJ2-1|TRBV29-1|13
CSVPGVLYNEQFF
>TRBJ1-3|TRBV2|16
CASRDPGTGMGNTIYF
>TRBJ2-1|TRBV18|18
CASSPTLGASSSYNEQFF
>TRBJ1-1|TRBV6-5|14
CASRPADLNTEAFF
>TRBJ2-5|TRBV5-1|16
CASSHEGSGRSETQYF
>TRBJ1-1|TRBV18|19
CASSSDRGGSPPRNTEAFF
>TRBJ2-2|TRBV28|18
CASSPVIAGVHDTGELFF
>TRBJ2-7|TRBV9|15
CASSVGEGAYYEQYF
>TRBJ1-1|TRBV18|14
CASSPRQERTEAFF
>TRBJ1-5|TRBV7-9|14
CASSLTGRNQPQHF
>TRBJ1-1|TRBV28|17
CASSSTIHRGGRTEAFF
>TRBJ1-5|TRBV28|15
CASSFNGGLNQPQHF
>TRBJ2-7|TRBV7-2|15
CASSSKTSGYYEQYF
>TRBJ2-4|TRBV6-6|16
CATNQGAGLAKNIQYF
>TRBJ2-1|TRBV28|18
CASSLPHMTSGMENEQFF
>TRBJ2-2|TRBV5-1|14
CASDEGRNTGELFF
>TRBJ2-1|TRBV5-6|19
CASSLSPVTGSGSYNEQFF
>TRBJ2-1|TRBV20-1|11
CQGTSTDEQFF
>TRBJ2-2|TRBV7-9|16
CASSNRGGSGTGELFF
>TRBJ2-7|TRBV10-2|14
CASSEGQGTYEQYF
>TRBJ2-5|TRBV7-3|16
CASSLNPLDSWETQYF
>TRBJ2-2|TRBV4-2|17
CASSQDTSGRDTGELFF
>TRBJ1-1|TRBV7-9|13
CASSLMLNTEAFF
>TRBJ2-4|TRBV28|13
CASRQGKEYIQYF
>TRBJ2-7|TRBV6-5|15
CASSYRYGAPYEQYF
>TRBJ2-1|TRBV13|12
CASSFAGGEQFF
>TRBJ2-7|TRBV2|11
CATGANHEQYF
>TRBJ2-1|TRBV18|15
CASSPKQLADNEQFF
>TRBJ1-4|TRBV19|17
CASSMTISGTPAEKLFF
>TRBJ2-3|TRBV7-9|18
CASSDPGLAGGSTDTQYF
>TRBJ1-2|TRBV28|14
CASSLVVGNYGYTF
>TRBJ2-6|TRBV27|17
CASGFLASNSGANVLTF
>TRBJ2-3|TRBV29-1|13
CSVRGELTDTQYF
>TRBJ1-1|TRBV4-1|14
CASSQERVMTEAFF
>TRBJ1-4|TRBV5-4|14
CASSKTGTNEKLFF
>TRBJ1-1|TRBV19|14
CASSRGQMNTEAFF